This is a list of T cell receptor beta chains from one sample in a study of blood T cell repertoires in COVID-19. TCRdb keeps only in-frame clones here, not all; method: immunoSEQ multiplex PCR. The repertoire holds 130,000 to 150,000 clones, approximately 87% seen once, with about 4.3% in the top ten. The sequenced sample consisted of peripheral blood. The receptors shown here come from a middle-aged woman with acute or convalescent COVID-19. CDR3s include the opening cysteine and the closing phenylalanine or tryptophan. Fields, in order: J gene, D gene, clone size, V gene, CDR3 DNA, CDR3 protein. D genes are given only for firm matches. The listing skips clone size in some rows; elsewhere it reads once, few, many or a size class.

>TRBJ1-1|TRBD1|NA|TRBV4-1
TGCGCCAGCAGCCAAGGGGGAGGGACAGGGAAAACTGAAGCTTTCTTT
CASSQGGGTGKTEAFF
>TRBJ1-2|TRBD1|NA|TRBV18
TGTGCCAGCTCCCCAGGGGGGAGCTATGGCTACACCTTC
CASSPGGSYGYTF
>TRBJ1-2|TRBD1|NA|TRBV7-9
TGTGCCAGCAGCTTACCGGGGACAGCTATGGCTAACACCTTC
CASSLPGTAMANTF
>TRBJ1-6|NA|NA|TRBV5-6
TGTGCCAGCAGCTCAGGGGACTCACCCCTCCACTTT
CASSSGDSPLHF
>TRBJ1-5|NA|NA|TRBV6-2/TRBV6-3
TGTGCCAGCAGTTACAGGCCAGGGGCCAATCAGCCCCAGCATTTT
CASSYRPGANQPQHF
>TRBJ1-1|NA|NA|TRBV12-3/TRBV12-4
TGTGCCATCCGATCGGTGATGAACACTGAAGCTTTCTTT
CAIRSVMNTEAFF
>TRBJ2-7|NA|NA|TRBV7-2
TGTGCCAGCAGCTTAGGGGGGGGCTCACCCTACGAGCAGTACTTC
CASSLGGGSPYEQYF
>TRBJ1-1|NA|once|TRBV30
TGTGCCTGGAGTACAGCTACCCCGAACACTGAAGCTTTCTTT
CAWSTATPNTEAFF
>TRBJ2-7|TRBD1|many|TRBV7-2
TGTGCCAGCAGAGCAGGGGGTGAACAATACGAGCAGTACTTC
CASRAGGEQYEQYF
>TRBJ2-6|NA|NA|TRBV7-2
TGTGCCAGCAGGGGGGGACCGCTGACCTCTGGGGCCAACGTCCTGACTTTC
CASRGGPLTSGANVLTF
>TRBJ1-2|NA|NA|TRBV30
TGTGCCTGGAGTAGGGACACGGGCGGCTACACCTTC
CAWSRDTGGYTF
>TRBJ1-1|NA|NA|TRBV30
TGTGCCTGGAGTGTACCCAGACAGGCCCAAGCTTTCTTT
CAWSVPRQAQAFF
>TRBJ2-5|TRBD1|NA|TRBV5-1
TGCGCCAGCAGTCGGGACAGCCAAGAGACCCAGTACTTC
CASSRDSQETQYF
>TRBJ2-1|NA|NA|TRBV7-2
TGTGCCAGCAGCTTAGGTTCTGGCCCCAATGAGCAGTTCTTC
CASSLGSGPNEQFF
>TRBJ1-1|TRBD1|NA|TRBV9
TGTGCCAGCAGCCCAACAGGGGTATTAGGCACTGAAGCTTTCTTT
CASSPTGVLGTEAFF
>TRBJ2-2|NA|NA|TRBV16
TGTGCCAGCAGCCAATATGGCACCCTCGCCGGGGAGCTGTTTTTT
CASSQYGTLAGELFF
>TRBJ1-4|NA|NA|TRBV3-1/TRBV3-2
TGTGCCAGCAGCCAAGATAAGGATCCAGGCGCTGAAAAACTGTTTTTT
CASSQDKDPGAEKLFF
>TRBJ1-2|TRBD1|NA|TRBV27
TGTGCCAGCAGTCTATACCGGGACAGGGGGATTGATGGCTACACCTTC
CASSLYRDRGIDGYTF
>TRBJ1-5|NA|NA|TRBV7-2
TGTGCCAGCAGCCGCCGGGATGGACAGCCCCAGCATTTT
CASSRRDGQPQHF
>TRBJ1-1|NA|NA|TRBV7-6
TGTGCCAGCAGCTTACAAGGCGGCGAGGGATACACTGAAGCTTTCTTT
CASSLQGGEGYTEAFF
>TRBJ2-1|TRBD1|NA|TRBV7-2
TGTGCCAGCAGCTTGGGACAGGGGGGCAATGAGCAGTTCTTC
CASSLGQGGNEQFF
>TRBJ1-5|TRBD1|NA|TRBV19
TGTGCCAGTAGTATTGGACAGGGAGGCAATCAGCCCCAGCATTTT
CASSIGQGGNQPQHF
>TRBJ2-1|NA|once|TRBV6-5
TGTGCCAGCAGTTACTCTCTCTACAATGAGCAGTTCTTC
CASSYSLYNEQFF
>TRBJ2-5|NA|NA|TRBV10-3
TGTGCCATCAGTGTGGGCAGCCAAGAGACCCAGTACTTC
CAISVGSQETQYF
>TRBJ1-1|NA|NA|TRBV5-1
TGCGCCAGCAGCTTGCAGGGTGGCACTGAAGCTTTCTTT
CASSLQGGTEAFF
>TRBJ1-1|NA|NA|TRBV9
TGTGCCAGCAGCGAGAGGTCGAACACTGAAGCTTTCTTT
CASSERSNTEAFF
>TRBJ2-7|NA|NA|TRBV27
TGTGCCAGCAGTTTATCCAGACAGGCCAGACCCATCTGGCAGTACTTC
CASSLSRQARPIWQYF
>TRBJ1-5|NA|once|TRBV4-1
TGCGCCAGCAGCCAAGTGGGGGGAGGCAATCAGCCCCAGCATTTT
CASSQVGGGNQPQHF
>TRBJ1-1|NA|NA|TRBV19
TGTGCCAGTAGCGTCCGCGTGAACACTGAAGCTTTCTTT
CASSVRVNTEAFF
>TRBJ1-4|NA|few|TRBV3-1/TRBV3-2
TGTGCCAGCAGCCAAGGCGGTGCAACTAATGAAAAACTGTTTTTT
CASSQGGATNEKLFF
>TRBJ2-5|TRBD2|NA|TRBV27
TGTGCCAGCAGTTTATTAGGGACTAGCGGAGAGACCCAGTACTTC
CASSLLGTSGETQYF
>TRBJ2-6|TRBD1|NA|TRBV3-1/TRBV3-2
TGTGCCAGCAGCGGACAGGGTGTCGGCTCTGGGGCCAACGTCCTGACTTTC
CASSGQGVGSGANVLTF
>TRBJ2-1|TRBD2|NA|TRBV7-3
TGTGCCAGCAGCTTAGGGACTAGCGGGAGCGGAGACTCCTACAATGAGCAGTTCTTC
CASSLGTSGSGDSYNEQFF
>TRBJ2-7|TRBD2|NA|TRBV5-5
TGTGCCAGCAGCGCAGGGGGGGGACTAGCGGCCTACGAGCAGTACTTC
CASSAGGGLAAYEQYF
>TRBJ1-2|NA|NA|TRBV7-2
TGTGCCAGCAGCTTAGGATCAGGGCTGCACTATGGCTACACCTTC
CASSLGSGLHYGYTF
>TRBJ1-4|NA|NA|TRBV5-4
TGTGCCAGCAGCTTGGAAGGCAGGGCGAACCCTGAAAAACTGTTTTTT
CASSLEGRANPEKLFF
>TRBJ1-4|TRBD1|NA|TRBV28
TGTGCCAGCAGTTTCGACAGGGGAAGGAATGAAAAACTGTTTTTT
CASSFDRGRNEKLFF
>TRBJ1-2|TRBD1|NA|TRBV7-9
TGTGCCAGCAGCCATGACAGGGCTAGAGGCTACACCTTC
CASSHDRARGYTF
>TRBJ1-3|TRBD1|NA|TRBV4-3
TGCGCCAGCAGCCAGGGGACAGCCTCTGGAAACACCATATATTTT
CASSQGTASGNTIYF
>TRBJ2-2|TRBD1|once|TRBV10-3
TGTGCCATCAGTGAGTACACGGGACAGGCGAACACCGGGGAGCTGTTTTTT
CAISEYTGQANTGELFF
>TRBJ1-2|NA|once|TRBV4-2
TGTGCCAGCAGCCCGCAGGGTAAGGGCTACACCTTC
CASSPQGKGYTF
>TRBJ2-3|TRBD2|NA|TRBV28
TGTGCCAGCATACTAGCGGGGTCCAGGGATACGCAGTATTTT
CASILAGSRDTQYF
>TRBJ1-1|NA|NA|TRBV7-2
TGTGCCAGCAGCTACAGGGATTACACTGAAGCTTTCTTT
CASSYRDYTEAFF
>TRBJ2-5|TRBD1|NA|TRBV12-3/TRBV12-4
TGTGCCAGCAGTGGGACAGGGGGAGAGACCCAGTACTTC
CASSGTGGETQYF
>TRBJ2-7|NA|NA|TRBV5-4
TGTGCCAGCAGCTTGGCTCCCAGGGTGGTGTCCGAGCAGTACTTC
CASSLAPRVVSEQYF
>TRBJ1-2|NA|NA|TRBV4-1
TGCGCCAGCAGCCAAGGGGCAGGTAGTGGGGAGGGCTACACCTTC
CASSQGAGSGEGYTF
>TRBJ2-7|TRBD1|NA|TRBV14
TGTGCCAGCAGCCAAAGACAGGGGCACGACAACTACGAGCAGTACTTC
CASSQRQGHDNYEQYF